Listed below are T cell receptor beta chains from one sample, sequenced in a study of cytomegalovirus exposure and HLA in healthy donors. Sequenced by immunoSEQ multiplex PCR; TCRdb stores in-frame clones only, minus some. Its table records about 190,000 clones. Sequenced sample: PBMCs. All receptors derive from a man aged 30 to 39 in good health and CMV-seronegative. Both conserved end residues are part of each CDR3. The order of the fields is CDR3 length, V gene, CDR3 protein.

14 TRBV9 CASKQGLDSYEQYF
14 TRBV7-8 CASSHSYSNQPQHF
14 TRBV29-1 CSVDDGQGSYEQYF
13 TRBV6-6 CASNLGSSYEQYF
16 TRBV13 CASSLGRKGIIDGYTF
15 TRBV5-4 CASSHSRGGAGEQYF
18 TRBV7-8 CASSSPLGGQASNQPQHF
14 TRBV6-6 CASSYRRERETQYF
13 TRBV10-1 CASSESRRSPLHF
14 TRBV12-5 CASGLVPDSSEAFF
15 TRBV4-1 CASSRDWDSNQPQHF
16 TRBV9 CASSAHRTSGGNEQFF
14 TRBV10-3 CAISTQGKHSPLHF
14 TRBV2 CASSEGAGPYGYTF
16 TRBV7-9 CASSLSGGSYNSPLHF
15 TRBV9 CASSATGTPPYEQYF
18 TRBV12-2 CASRPLRWRTIDNSPLHF
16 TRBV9 CASSESDSSGGNTIYF
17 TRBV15 CATSRAPSGTVGNTIYF
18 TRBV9 CASSPTSGTLVGRKEQYF